One sample yielded the 22 T cell receptor beta chains listed below, sequenced in a study of cytotoxic CD8 clonotypes in ibrutinib-treated CLL. Profiling relied on immunoSEQ multiplex PCR, and the TCRdb table lists in-frame clones only, not all of them. The sample yields 330,000 or so clones, roughly 70% seen once. The sequenced sample was PBMCs, obtained after 36 months of ibrutinib treatment. Receptors were obtained from a human donor with chronic lymphocytic leukemia.

The genes are TRBV6-6 and TRBJ1-6; a possible D gene is TRBD1 (6 bases). The germline V gene encodes CDR1 MNHNY and CDR2 SVGAGI (reference sequence). V was pared by 3 bases and J by 8 bases, with 8 bases between. CDR3 size: 13 residues. The CDR3 DNA reads as TGTGCCAGCAGTTATCGACAGGATTCACCCCTCCACTTT. Translated, it gives CASSYRQDSPLHF.

This sequence joins TRBV4-1 and TRBJ2-5, with 9 bases lining up with TRBD2. V shed 0 bases, J shed 4 bases, and the junction held 3 bases outside the gene matches. CDR1 is MGHRA and CDR2 is YSYEKL in the germline V gene. The CDR3 covers 15 residues. In DNA form, the CDR3 reads TGCGCCAGCAGCCAAGATCTACTAGCGGGAGAGACCCAGTACTTC. This translates into CASSQDLLAGETQYF.

The chain employs TRBV5-4 and TRBJ1-2; 8 bases agree with TRBD1. This CDR3 is 13 amino acids long. V shed 3 bases and J 6 bases; nucleotides not matched to a gene: 4. Germline CDR1 SGHNT, CDR2 YYREEE (reference sequence). CDR3 loop: CASSWTGIDGYTF. The CDR3 DNA is TGTGCCAGCAGCTGGACAGGGATCGATGGCTACACCTTC.

The chain couples TRBV2 to TRBJ1-3; D is uncertain. Germline V gene sequence: CDR1 SNHLY, CDR2 FYNNEI. The CDR3 covers 16 residues. Trimming removed 1 base at V and 0 bases at J, with 10 bases between. The CDR3 DNA reads TGTGCCAGCAGTGAAGTAGGGAGCCGCTCTGGAAACACCATATATTTT. Translating gives CASSEVGSRSGNTIYF.

The rearrangement uses TRBV5-3 and TRBJ2-7, with 9 bases that match TRBD1. TRBV5-3 is sorted into the ORF group, with uncertain function. This CDR3 spans 12 amino acids. Trimming cost V 2 bases and J 12 bases; bases outside gene matches: 6. CDR3 DNA: TGTGCCAGAAGCTTCCCCGGGACAGGGCCGTACTTC. Protein: CARSFPGTGPYF.

CDR3: CASSLRQGDWMGEQYF. For the CDR3, the DNA is TGCGCCAGCAGCTTACGACAGGGCGATTGGATGGGCGAGCAGTACTTC. V and J are TRBV5-1 and TRBJ2-7, with TRBD1 matching over 7 bases. Looked up from germline, CDR1 is SGHRS and CDR2 is YFSETQ. The CDR3 sequence is 16 residues long. The ends lost 2 bases at V and 6 bases at J; junction bases unmatched: 14. Full variable domain (outside the CDR3, taken from reference TRBV5-1 and TRBJ2-7): KAGVTQTPRYLIKTRGQQVTLSCSPISGHRSVSWYQQTPGQGLQFLFEYFSETQRNKGNFPGRFSGRQFSNSRSEMNVSTLELGDSALYLCASSLRQGDWMGEQYFGPGTRLTVT.

The chain combines TRBV13 with TRBJ2-3; D ambiguous. Germline V lookup: CDR1 PRHDT, CDR2 FYEKMQ (reference sequence). The CDR3 is made up of 13 amino acids. Trimming removed 0 bases at V and 3 bases at J, with 4 bases between. The DNA for the CDR3 is TGTGCCAGCAGCTTAGGCGTAACAGATACGCAGTATTTT. This sequence encodes CASSLGVTDTQYF. Based on the CDR3 plus reference TRBV13 and TRBJ2-3, the full variable domain is AAGVIQSPRHLIKEKRETATLKCYPIPRHDTVYWYQQGPGQDPQFLISFYEKMQSDKGSIPDRFSAQQFSDYHSELNMSSLELGDSALYFCASSLGVTDTQYFGPGTRLTVL.

The chain carries TRBV18 and TRBJ1-2; D perhaps matches TRBD1 (6 bases). The CDR3 has 13 residues. With 3 bases removed from V and 6 bases from J, the gap between germline ends came to 11 bases. Germline lookup yields CDR1 KGHSH and CDR2 LQKENI. The CDR3 reads CASSPQQGDGYTF. CDR3 DNA: TGTGCCAGCTCACCTCAACAGGGAGATGGCTACACCTTC.

This chain connects TRBV2 to TRBJ2-6; D possibly matches TRBD1 or TRBD2 (8 bases each). Germline V gene data show CDR1 as SNHLY and CDR2 as FYNNEI. Deletions cut 8 bases from V and 4 bases from J, with 18 bases between. This CDR3 is built from 16 residues. This CDR3 is CASREGRGPGANVLTF. DNA of the CDR3: TGTGCCAGCCGGGAGGGCAGGGGGCCCGGGGCCAACGTCCTGACTTTC.

The rearrangement links TRBV6-1 to TRBJ2-5; TRBD1 or TRBD2 may be the D gene (5 bases each). Trimming removed 7 bases from V and 3 bases from J, with 12 bases in between. The CDR3 spans 13 residues. In germline, CDR1 is MNHNS, CDR2 SASEGT. CDR3 DNA: TGTGCCAGCAAGGACGGGACGGAAGAGACCCAGTACTTC. Translation gives CASKDGTEETQYF.

The chain is built from TRBV7-9 and TRBJ2-2, with 8 positions matching TRBD1. Trimming took 5 bases from V and 5 from J; bases not matched to a gene: 10. Germline V gene lookup returns CDR1 SEHNR and CDR2 FQNEAQ (reference sequence). This CDR3 is built from 16 residues. CDR3 in DNA: TGTGCCAGCAGCATATCAGGGGGCAGGAAGACCGGGGAGCTGTTTTTT. It codes for CASSISGGRKTGELFF.

J is TRBJ2-7 and V is TRBV5-4; 8 nucleotides agree with TRBD1. Germline V gene sequence: CDR1 SGHNT, CDR2 YYREEE (reference sequence). The CDR3 sequence is 15 residues long. V was pared by 3 bases and J by 4 bases, with 9 bases of the junction left unmatched. CDR3 loop: CASSSRQGNGYEQYF. CDR3 bases: TGTGCCAGCAGCTCACGACAGGGGAACGGGTACGAGCAGTACTTC.

The V gene is TRBV6-5, the J gene TRBJ1-1; D gene uncertain. CDR1 is MNHEY and CDR2 is SVGAGI in the germline V gene. The CDR3 extends over 13 amino acids. Trimming left V 4 bases short and J 3 bases short, with 9 bases between. This CDR3 reads CASSFYSYTEAFF. For the CDR3, the DNA is TGTGCCAGCAGTTTTTACAGCTACACTGAAGCTTTCTTT.

This chain connects TRBV13 to TRBJ2-7; 7 bases align to TRBD2. CDR1 is PRHDT, CDR2 FYEKMQ, per germline (reference sequence). CDR3 length equals 15 residues. Unmatched junction bases numbered 8, after V lost 4 bases and J lost 2 bases. As DNA, the CDR3 is TGTGCCAGCAGCTCAATCGGGGGGACCACCTACGAGCAGTACTTC. Its translation: CASSSIGGTTYEQYF.

Only a few counts were recorded for this clone. V gene TRBV7-9 combines with J gene TRBJ1-2; D gene unclear. The CDR3 consists of 13 residues. V dropped 3 bases and J dropped 4 bases, with 9 bases sitting between them. Germline loops: CDR1 SEHNR, CDR2 FQNEAQ (reference sequence). CDR3 loop: CASSLGILYGYTF. In DNA, the CDR3 is TGTGCCAGCAGCTTGGGGATTCTCTATGGCTACACCTTC.

This clone was counted a few times. V gene TRBV9 combines with J gene TRBJ1-6; D might be TRBD1 (6 bases). V was cut by 0 bases and J by 7 bases, with 8 bases left in between. The CDR3 runs 14 residues. Germline-derived CDR1 and CDR2 are SGDLS and YYNGEE. The DNA for the CDR3 is TGTGCCAGCAGCGTAGAGGGGGGCAATTCACCCCTCCACTTT. Translation: CASSVEGGNSPLHF. Looking up the rest from reference TRBV9 and TRBJ1-6 gives the full variable domain: DSGVTQTPKHLITATGQRVTLRCSPRSGDLSVYWYQQSLDQGLQFLIQYYNGEERAKGNILERFSAQQFPDLHSELNLSSLELGDSALYFCASSVEGGNSPLHFGNGTRLTVT.

V gene TRBV9 combines with J gene TRBJ1-1; D gene uncertain. The CDR3 is 14 residues long. In germline, CDR1 is SGDLS, CDR2 YYNGEE. Trimming removed 0 bases at V and 2 bases at J, with 8 bases between. The CDR3 loop reads CASSVEMGNTEAFF. CDR3 nucleotide sequence: TGTGCCAGCAGCGTAGAAATGGGAAACACTGAAGCTTTCTTT.

The chain links TRBV7-9 to TRBJ1-2; D gene uncertain. This CDR3 is 14 amino acids long. Trimming took 4 bases from V and 0 from J, leaving 9 bases between them. Germline assignment: CDR1 SEHNR and CDR2 FQNEAQ (reference sequence). CDR3 nucleotide sequence: TGTGCCAGCAGCTCAGGACCAACTAACTATGGCTACACCTTC. Protein sequence: CASSSGPTNYGYTF.

The chain has TRBV28 and TRBJ1-2; no clear D gene. The germline gives CDR1 MDHEN, CDR2 SYDVKM. The ends were cut back, 2 bases at V and 5 bases at J, with 12 bases in the middle. The CDR3 contains 14 residues. The CDR3 sequence: CASSLEGKEYGYTF. DNA of the CDR3: TGTGCCAGCAGTTTAGAAGGTAAGGAATATGGCTACACCTTC.

The chain combines TRBV15 with TRBJ1-3; maybe TRBD1 (6 bases). CDR3 size: 14 residues. Germline CDR1 reads LNHNV; CDR2 reads YYDKDF (reference sequence). Trimming shortened V by 4 bases and J by 3 bases, and 10 bases separated the two germline ends. The CDR3 DNA reads as TGTGCCACCAGCATCCTAGGGGGTGGAAACACCATATATTTT. This encodes CATSILGGGNTIYF.

The chain couples TRBV5-1 to TRBJ2-3; 11 bases line up with TRBD1. CDR1 is SGHRS, CDR2 YFSETQ, per germline. The V gene end was trimmed by 3 bases and the J gene end by 5 bases; junction bases not matched to a gene: 11. CDR3 size: 17 residues. CDR3 sequence: CASSSSRTGGVKDTQYF. The CDR3 region has the DNA TGCGCCAGCAGCTCCTCTCGGACAGGGGGCGTTAAAGATACGCAGTATTTT.

Only one count was recorded for this clone. The chain recombines TRBV4-1 with TRBJ1-4, with TRBD1 identical over 9 bases. V trimming: 2 bases; J trimming: 8 bases; junction bases outside the gene matches: 6. The V gene's germline CDR1 is MGHRA and CDR2 YSYEKL. The CDR3 has 15 residues. CDR3 protein: CASSQLQGAGEKLFF. The CDR3, as DNA: TGCGCCAGCAGCCAACTACAGGGGGCCGGGGAAAAACTGTTTTTT.